Each of the 30 T cell receptor beta chains below was sequenced from the same sample in a study of blood T cells in healthy people across ages. Alongside a J-beta primer mix, a sample-barcoded 5' primer served in a second PCR lasting roughly 7 to 11 cycles. One entry per CDR3 protein results from TCRdb running MiXCR on the 5' RACE reads. Of about 500,000 distinct CDR3 sequences listed, 20% to 30% are singletons. These data also featured in a second study, about T cells of mothers and their children.

Sequenced material: blood. The receptors come from a boy between 10 and 17 years old in good health.

This chain links TRBV7-9 with TRBJ2-3, with 9 bases aligning to TRBD2. CDR1 and CDR2 from the germline V gene are SEHNR and FQNEAQ (reference sequence). J lost 6 bases, V lost 8 bases, and 15 bases had no gene match. The length of the CDR3 is 16 residues. CDR3 sequence: CASLREGQISRDTQYF. The CDR3 DNA follows: TGTGCCAGCTTGCGGGAGGGCCAGATAAGCAGGGATACGCAGTATTTT. Combining the CDR3 with reference TRBV7-9 and TRBJ2-3 gives the whole variable domain DTGVSQNPRHKITKRGQNVTFRCDPISEHNRLYWYRQTLGQGPEFLTYFQNEAQLEKSRLLSDRFSAERPKGSFSTLEIQRTEQGDSAMYLCASLREGQISRDTQYFGPGTRLTVL.

In its sample, this clonotype was seen a few times. V is TRBV9 and J is TRBJ1-2, with a weak D call TRBD1 (6 bases). Germline V CDR1 and CDR2: SGDLS, YYNGEE. This CDR3 is built from 14 residues. The V end lost 0 bases, the J end lost 7 bases, and 13 bases lay between the germline ends. The CDR3 here is CASSVDGQIRGYTF. The CDR3 DNA reads as TGTGCCAGCAGCGTAGACGGACAGATCCGTGGCTACACCTTC.

This clonotype came up a few times. This rearrangement joins TRBV7-9 to TRBJ2-7; 9 bases fit TRBD1. V dropped 5 bases and J dropped 5; count of bases not matched to a gene: 10. Germline lookup yields CDR1 SEHNR and CDR2 FQNEAQ (reference sequence). This CDR3 region has 15 residues. DNA of the CDR3: TGTGCCAGCAGCGCCCCCGGGACAGGGTACAACGAGCAGTACTTC. Its protein is CASSAPGTGYNEQYF.

The chain carries TRBV3-1 and TRBJ2-2; 7 nucleotides align to TRBD2. V trimming: 4 bases; J trimming: 8 bases; junction bases outside the gene matches: 16. There are 17 residues in the CDR3. Per germline, CDR1 LGHDT and CDR2 YNNKEL (reference sequence). Here the CDR3 reads CASSPPASGVLYGELFF. The CDR3 DNA reads TGTGCCAGCAGCCCACCGGCTAGCGGAGTCCTCTATGGGGAGCTGTTTTTT.

DNA for the CDR3: TGTGCCAGCAGTTACCTTGCGGGAGAATTCGGGCAGTACTTC. Translating gives CASSYLAGEFGQYF. The chain uses TRBV6-6 and TRBJ2-7, with 7 bases matching TRBD2. CDR1 is MNHNY, CDR2 SVGAGI, per germline (reference sequence). The V segment lost 2 bases and the J segment 9 bases; nucleotides outside the gene matches: 10. The CDR3 covers 14 residues.

This clonotype came up once. The rearrangement uses TRBV5-5 and TRBJ2-5, with D possibly being TRBD1 or TRBD2 (5 bases each). The germline V and J ends were trimmed by 1 base and 5 bases, with 15 bases remaining between them. This CDR3 is 15 amino acids long. The germline gives CDR1 SGHKS, CDR2 YYEKEE (reference sequence). Here the CDR3 reads CASSLYRGEGETQYF. The CDR3, as DNA: TGTGCCAGCAGCTTGTACCGGGGAGAGGGGGAGACCCAGTACTTC.

V and J are TRBV5-1 and TRBJ1-5, with D unclear. There are 14 residues in the CDR3. Per the germline V gene, CDR1 is SGHRS and CDR2 is YFSETQ. Trimming left V 5 bases short and J 0 bases short, with 9 bases between. The CDR3 nucleotides read TGCGCCAGCAGAGAAGGTTATAGCAATCAGCCCCAGCATTTT. Translating gives CASREGYSNQPQHF.

The genes are TRBV30 and TRBJ2-7, with D possibly matching TRBD2 (5 bases). The better agreement between TRBJ2-1 and the DNA end casts doubt on the J call. Germline-derived CDR1 and CDR2 are GTSNPN and SVGIG (reference sequence). The CDR3 is 13 amino acids. The CDR3 coding sequence is TGTGCCTGGGGATTGTACGTGGGAGATGAGCAGTTCTTC. It specifies CAWGLYVGDEQFF.

Only a few counts were recorded for this clonotype. The gene calls are TRBV7-2 and TRBJ1-3, with D hard to call. The V gene lost 1 base and the J gene lost 0 bases, with 4 bases spanning the gap. The CDR3 covers 14 residues. Germline values: CDR1 SGHTA, CDR2 FQGNSA. The CDR3 coding sequence is TGTGCCAGCAGCTTAGGATACTCTGGAAACACCATATATTTT. This codes for CASSLGYSGNTIYF.

The J gene is TRBJ1-1, the V gene TRBV6-5; D unresolved. There are 13 residues in the CDR3. Deletions cut 5 bases from V and 2 bases from J, with 9 bases between. In germline, CDR1 is MNHEY, CDR2 SVGAGI. The chain's CDR3 is CASSANPNTEAFF. The CDR3 DNA sequence: TGTGCCAGCAGTGCCAACCCCAACACTGAAGCTTTCTTT.

This clonotype was detected once. The CDR3 nucleotides read TGTGCCAGCAGGCGGTCTGAAAGCACAGATACGCAGTATTTT. Translated, it gives CASRRSESTDTQYF. J is TRBJ2-3 and V is TRBV2, with D unresolved. V lost 6 bases, J lost 0 bases, and 10 bases lay in between. The germline V gene encodes CDR1 SNHLY and CDR2 FYNNEI. The CDR3 runs 14 residues. The variable domain in full, completed from reference TRBV2 and TRBJ2-3, reads EPEVTQTPSHQVTQMGQEVILRCVPISNHLYFYWYRQILGQKVEFLVSFYNNEISEKSEIFDDQFSVERPDGSNFTLKIRSTKLEDSAMYFCASRRSESTDTQYFGPGTRLTVL.

The chain is built from TRBV7-2 and TRBJ2-1, with TRBD1 matching 7 bases. Germline V gene data show CDR1 as SGHTA and CDR2 as FQGNSA. V shed 3 bases, J shed 5 bases, and the junction held 10 bases outside the gene matches. The CDR3 is made up of 16 amino acids. Written as DNA, the CDR3 is TGTGCCAGCAGCTTCGCCGCCCGGGACAGACACAATGAGCAGTTCTTC. It encodes CASSFAARDRHNEQFF.

This chain links TRBV27 with TRBJ1-5, with a possible D match to TRBD1 (5 bases). Germline CDR1 MNHEY, CDR2 SMNVEV (reference sequence). The CDR3 totals 14 residues. The germline V and J ends were trimmed by 5 bases and 4 bases, with 12 bases remaining between them. DNA of the CDR3: TGTGCCAGCAGTCCCGGGACTATGAATCAGCCCCAGCATTTT. Translated: CASSPGTMNQPQHF.

The V gene is TRBV25-1, the J gene TRBJ2-5; a weak D match, TRBD2 (6 bases). Between the trimmed V and J ends, which lost 4 bases and 3 bases, there was a span of 18 bases. The germline gives CDR1 MGHDK, CDR2 SYGVNS. This CDR3 region has 16 residues. The CDR3 DNA is TGTGCCAGCAGTGCTAGCCAGGGTACGGGGGAAGAGACCCAGTACTTC. Its translation: CASSASQGTGEETQYF.

The rearrangement uses TRBV29-1 and TRBJ2-2, with D tentatively TRBD2 (5 bases). The V end lost 2 bases, the J end lost 3 bases, and 10 bases lay between the germline ends. Germline V CDR1 and CDR2: SQVTM, ANQGSEA. The CDR3 length is 14 residues. In DNA form, the CDR3 reads TGCAGCGTTGAAAACAGAGCGGACACCGGGGAGCTGTTTTTT. Its translation is CSVENRADTGELFF.

This clonotype has a handful of counts. The chain uses TRBV5-6 and TRBJ2-7, with D perhaps matching TRBD1 or TRBD2 (5 bases each). This CDR3 region has 14 residues. Germline-derived CDR1 and CDR2 are SGHDT and YYEEEE. V lost 1 base and J 3 bases, leaving 11 bases between the germline ends. The CDR3 reads CASSLKGSGYEQYF. For the CDR3, the DNA is TGTGCCAGCAGCTTGAAGGGGAGTGGCTACGAGCAGTACTTC.

This clonotype was seen more than once but under ten times. The rearrangement uses TRBV20-1 and TRBJ2-7; 10 nucleotides match TRBD1. From germline, CDR1 is DFQATT and CDR2 SNEGSKA (reference sequence). V dropped 0 bases and J dropped 3; count of bases not matched to a gene: 5. The CDR3 has 15 amino acids. CDR3 in amino acids: CSARDPWDRGYEQYF. The DNA for the CDR3 is TGCAGTGCTAGAGATCCGTGGGACAGGGGCTACGAGCAGTACTTC.

This sequence joins TRBV7-9 and TRBJ2-1; D may be TRBD1 or TRBD2 (5 bases each). CDR3 length: 18 amino acids. Trimming removed 4 bases at V and 0 bases at J, with 19 bases between. Germline CDR1 is SEHNR and CDR2 is FQNEAQ (reference sequence). In DNA, the CDR3 is TGTGCCAGCAGCTCACCCGGGACGGGGTTGAGCTCCTACAATGAGCAGTTCTTC. Its protein product is CASSSPGTGLSSYNEQFF. The complete variable domain, with remaining parts taken from reference TRBV7-9 and TRBJ2-1, reads DTGVSQNPRHKITKRGQNVTFRCDPISEHNRLYWYRQTLGQGPEFLTYFQNEAQLEKSRLLSDRFSAERPKGSFSTLEIQRTEQGDSAMYLCASSSPGTGLSSYNEQFFGPGTRLTVL.

The table lists this clonotype with a few counts. The chain joins TRBV24-1 to TRBJ2-3; no clear D. The CDR3 runs 15 residues. V was pared by 0 bases and J by 1 base, with 7 bases between. Germline V gene sequence: CDR1 KGHDR, CDR2 SFDVKD. The CDR3 nucleotides are TGTGCCACCAGTGATTTGGGAAAAGGCACAGATACGCAGTATTTT. This sequence encodes CATSDLGKGTDTQYF.

This clonotype was counted between two and nine times. The chain carries TRBV20-1 and TRBJ1-5; 7 bases align to TRBD1. V was pared by 1 base and J by 5 bases, with 5 bases of the junction left unmatched. The CDR3 sequence is 14 residues long. Germline V lookup: CDR1 DFQATT, CDR2 SNEGSKA (reference sequence). The CDR3 here is CSARVRGFDQPQHF. CDR3 in DNA: TGCAGTGCTAGAGTCAGGGGGTTCGATCAGCCCCAGCATTTT.

Note on this clonotype: The junction departs from germline at one end; a sequencing error may be responsible. The J gene is TRBJ2-7, the V gene TRBV25-1, with D perhaps TRBD2 (6 bases). The CDR3 sequence is 14 residues long. Germline V gives CDR1 MGHDK, CDR2 SYGVNS. The CDR3 spells CASSESGGPYEQYF. DNA for the CDR3: TGTGCCAGCAGCGAATCCGGGGGTCCCTACGAGCAGTACTTC.

V gene TRBV15 combines with J gene TRBJ2-3; tentative D call: TRBD1 (8 bases). CDR1 is LNHNV, CDR2 YYDKDF, per germline (reference sequence). Trimming left V 0 bases short and J 6 bases short, with 19 bases between. The CDR3 sequence is 17 residues long. The CDR3, as DNA: TGTGCCACCAGCAGAGACCAGACAGGGGAGGGCATGGATACGCAGTATTTT. Its translation: CATSRDQTGEGMDTQYF.

This clonotype has only a few counts. The V and J genes are TRBV27 and TRBJ1-1; D is possibly TRBD1 (5 bases). CDR1 is MNHEY, CDR2 SMNVEV, per germline (reference sequence). Deletions cut 2 bases from V and 3 bases from J, with 16 bases between. The CDR3 is 16 residues long. CDR3 in DNA: TGTGCCAGCAGTTTAGGGGGACTGAGGATCGACACTGAAGCTTTCTTT. As protein: CASSLGGLRIDTEAFF.

V gene TRBV19 combines with J gene TRBJ2-5; D is tentatively TRBD1 or TRBD2 (6 bases each). The J call is doubtful: the DNA matches TRBJ2-7 better. CDR3 length equals 14 residues. Germline lookup yields CDR1 LNHDA and CDR2 SQIVND (reference sequence). In DNA form, the CDR3 reads TGTGCCAGTAGTATCCCCGGGGGCAGTTACGAGCAGTACTTC. As protein: CASSIPGGSYEQYF.

In this sample, this clonotype turned up once. The rearrangement uses TRBV3-1 and TRBJ2-5, with TRBD2 as a possible D gene (6 bases). Germline CDR1 and CDR2: LGHDT and YNNKEL (reference sequence). V dropped 3 bases and J dropped 5 bases, with 13 bases sitting between them. The CDR3 spans 14 residues. As DNA, the CDR3 is TGTGCCAGCAGCCATGAGGCAGGGAGGGAGACCCAGTACTTC. Translated: CASSHEAGRETQYF.

This clonotype was recorded a few times. V gene TRBV24-1 combines with J gene TRBJ2-5; the match to TRBD1 covers 11 bases. The trim removed 6 bases at V and 5 bases at J, leaving 7 bases unmatched. The CDR3 has 15 amino acids. Germline CDR1 KGHDR, CDR2 SFDVKD. The CDR3 sequence: CATSKRTGGIETQYF. The CDR3 DNA reads as TGTGCCACCAGTAAGAGGACAGGGGGCATTGAGACCCAGTACTTC.

This clonotype was picked up a small number of times. The chain links TRBV7-2 to TRBJ2-5; TRBD2 agrees at 12 bases. The V and J ends lost 1 base and 7 bases, in that order; junction bases with no gene match: 4. From germline, CDR1 is SGHTA and CDR2 FQGNSA. This CDR3 is 15 amino acids long. DNA of the CDR3: TGTGCCAGCAGCTTAGATGGACTAGCGGGAAGGACCCAGTACTTC. It translates to CASSLDGLAGRTQYF.

The rearrangement joins TRBV28 to TRBJ2-2, with D uncertain. CDR1 is MDHEN and CDR2 is SYDVKM in the germline V gene. Deletions cut 6 bases from V and 6 bases from J, with 8 bases between. The CDR3 runs 12 residues. The CDR3: CASRLTAGELFF. CDR3 nucleotides: TGTGCCAGCAGGCTTACAGCCGGGGAGCTGTTTTTT.

The rearrangement links TRBV30 to TRBJ1-1; perhaps TRBD1 as D (5 bases). In germline, CDR1 is GTSNPN, CDR2 SVGIG (reference sequence). The CDR3 extends over 12 amino acids. Trimming pared 8 bases from V and 6 bases from J, leaving 16 bases between. For the CDR3, the DNA is TGTGCCGGCGGGTCAGGGTTCCCTGAAGCTTTCTTT. It encodes CAGGSGFPEAFF.

The chain couples TRBV3-1 to TRBJ2-1; 8 nucleotides match TRBD1. V lost 10 bases, J lost 6 bases, and 8 bases stayed unmatched. CDR1 is LGHDT, CDR2 YNNKEL, per germline (reference sequence). CDR3 length equals 13 residues. In nucleotides, the CDR3 is TGTGCCACCACAGGGGGACAGCTCAATGAGCAGTTCTTC. Its protein is CATTGGQLNEQFF.